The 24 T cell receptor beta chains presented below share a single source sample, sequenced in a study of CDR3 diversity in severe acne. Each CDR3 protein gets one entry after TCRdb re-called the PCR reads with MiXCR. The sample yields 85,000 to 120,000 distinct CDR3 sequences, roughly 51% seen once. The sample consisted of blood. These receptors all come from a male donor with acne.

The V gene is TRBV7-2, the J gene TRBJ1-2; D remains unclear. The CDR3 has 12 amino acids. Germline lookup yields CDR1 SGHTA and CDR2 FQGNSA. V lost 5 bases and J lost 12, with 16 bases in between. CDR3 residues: CASSVGVEAHTF. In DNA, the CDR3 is TGTGCCAGCAGCGTTGGAGTTGAGGCCCACACCTTC.

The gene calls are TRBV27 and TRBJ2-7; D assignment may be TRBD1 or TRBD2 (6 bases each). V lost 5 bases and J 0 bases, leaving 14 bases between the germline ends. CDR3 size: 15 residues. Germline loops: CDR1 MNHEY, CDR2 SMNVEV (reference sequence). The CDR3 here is CASSRGRCYSYEQYV. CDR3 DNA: TGTGCCAGCAGTCGGGGGCGGTGTTACTCCTACGAGCAGTACGTC.

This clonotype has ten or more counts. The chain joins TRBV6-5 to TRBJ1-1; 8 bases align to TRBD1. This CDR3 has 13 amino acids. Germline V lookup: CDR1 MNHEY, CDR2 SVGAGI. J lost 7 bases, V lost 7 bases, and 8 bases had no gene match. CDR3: CASTDRVGVEAFF. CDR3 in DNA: TGTGCCAGCACGGACAGGGTAGGGGTTGAAGCTTTCTTT.

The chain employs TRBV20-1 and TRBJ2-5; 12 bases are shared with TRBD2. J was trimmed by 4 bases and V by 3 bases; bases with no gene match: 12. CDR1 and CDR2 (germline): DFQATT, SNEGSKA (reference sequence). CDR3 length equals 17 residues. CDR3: CSASHTTPSGRGETQYF. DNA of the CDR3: TGCAGTGCTAGTCACACCACTCCTAGCGGGAGGGGAGAGACCCAGTACTTC.

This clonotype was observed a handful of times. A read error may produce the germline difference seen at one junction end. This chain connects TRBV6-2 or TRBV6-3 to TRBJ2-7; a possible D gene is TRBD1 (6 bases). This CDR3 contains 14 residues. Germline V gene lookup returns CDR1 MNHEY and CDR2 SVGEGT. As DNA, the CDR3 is TGTGCCTGCAGTTACAGGGCAGAGTCCTACGAGCAGTACTTC. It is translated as CACSYRAESYEQYF.

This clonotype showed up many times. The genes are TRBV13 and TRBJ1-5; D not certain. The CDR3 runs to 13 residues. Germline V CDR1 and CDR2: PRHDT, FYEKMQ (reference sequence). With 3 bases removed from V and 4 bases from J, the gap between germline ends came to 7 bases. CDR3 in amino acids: CASSFGPNQPQHF. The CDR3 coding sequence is TGTGCCAGCAGCTTTGGCCCGAATCAGCCCCAGCATTTT.

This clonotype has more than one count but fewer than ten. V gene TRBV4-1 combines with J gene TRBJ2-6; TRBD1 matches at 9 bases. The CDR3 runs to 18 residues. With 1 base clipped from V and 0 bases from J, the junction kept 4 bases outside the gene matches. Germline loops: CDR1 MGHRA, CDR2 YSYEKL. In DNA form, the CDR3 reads TGCGCCAGCAGCCAAGCAGGGACAGGGCTCTCTGGGGCCAACGTCCTGACTTTC. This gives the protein CASSQAGTGLSGANVLTF.

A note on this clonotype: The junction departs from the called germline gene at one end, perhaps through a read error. CDR3 DNA sequence: TGCGGCGTGCTCCGGGGTCCTTCCTACAATGAGCAGATCTTC. The encoded protein is CGVLRGPSYNEQIF. The rearrangement links TRBV29-1 to TRBJ2-1; maybe TRBD2 (5 bases). Germline values: CDR1 SQVTM, CDR2 ANQGSEA. The CDR3 contains 14 residues.

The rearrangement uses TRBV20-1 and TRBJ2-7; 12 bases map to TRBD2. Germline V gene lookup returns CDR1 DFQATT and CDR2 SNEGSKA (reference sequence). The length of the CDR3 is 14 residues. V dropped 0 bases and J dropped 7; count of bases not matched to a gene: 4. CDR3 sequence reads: CSARDLLAGGEQYF. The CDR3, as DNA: TGCAGTGCTAGAGATCTCCTAGCGGGGGGGGAGCAGTACTTC.

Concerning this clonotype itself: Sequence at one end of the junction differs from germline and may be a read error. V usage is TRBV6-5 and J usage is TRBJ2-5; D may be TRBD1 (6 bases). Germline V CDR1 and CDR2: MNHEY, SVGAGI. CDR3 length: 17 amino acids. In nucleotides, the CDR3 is TGTGCCAGCAGTTACTCAGGACAGACTTTTTACCAAGGGACCCAGTACTTC. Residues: CASSYSGQTFYQGTQYF.

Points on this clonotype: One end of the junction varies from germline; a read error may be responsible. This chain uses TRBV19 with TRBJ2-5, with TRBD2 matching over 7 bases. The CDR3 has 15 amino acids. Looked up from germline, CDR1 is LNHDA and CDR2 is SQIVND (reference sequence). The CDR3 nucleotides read TGTGCCGGTAGTGGGGTAGCGGGTCACCGGGAGACCCAGTACTTC. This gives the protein CAGSGVAGHRETQYF.

The CDR3 sequence is CSATGPSGSYEQYF. The CDR3 region has the DNA TGCAGTGCTACTGGGCCTAGCGGGAGCTACGAGCAGTACTTC. The chain has TRBV20-1 and TRBJ2-7; the match to TRBD2 covers 10 bases. This CDR3 region has 14 residues. Trimming cost V 4 bases and J 3 bases; bases outside gene matches: 6. The germline gives CDR1 DFQATT, CDR2 SNEGSKA (reference sequence).

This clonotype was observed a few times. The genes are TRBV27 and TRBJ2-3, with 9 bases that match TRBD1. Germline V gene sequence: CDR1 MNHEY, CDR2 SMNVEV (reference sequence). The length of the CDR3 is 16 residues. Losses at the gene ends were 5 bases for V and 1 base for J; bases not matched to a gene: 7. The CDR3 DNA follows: TGTGCCAGCAGTGGTATGGGACAGGGTGGCACAGATACGCAGTATTTT. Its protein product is CASSGMGQGGTDTQYF.

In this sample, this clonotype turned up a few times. The CDR3 sequence: CGGLAGTYEQYF. CDR3 DNA: TGCGGCGGACTAGCGGGAACCTACGAGCAGTACTTC. The V gene is TRBV29-1, the J gene TRBJ2-7, with TRBD2 matching 12 bases. The germline V gene has CDR1 SQVTM and CDR2 ANQGSEA. The CDR3 is 12 amino acids.

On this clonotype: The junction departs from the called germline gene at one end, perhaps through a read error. The CDR3 sequence is CASRPGGQGWFF. CDR3 sequence (DNA): TGTGCCAGCAGACCCGGGGGGCAGGGATGGTTCTTC. The chain joins TRBV7-9 to TRBJ2-5; the D gene is possibly TRBD2 (7 bases). There are 12 residues in the CDR3. The germline CDR1 and CDR2 sequences are SEHNR and FQNEAQ (reference sequence).

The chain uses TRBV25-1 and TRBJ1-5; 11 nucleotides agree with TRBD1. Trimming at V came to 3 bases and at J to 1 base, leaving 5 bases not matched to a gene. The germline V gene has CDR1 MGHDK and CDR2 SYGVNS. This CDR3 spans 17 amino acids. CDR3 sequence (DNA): TGTGCCAGCAGTGAGGGACAGGGGGGCTACAGCAATCAGCCCCAGCATTTT. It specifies CASSEGQGGYSNQPQHF. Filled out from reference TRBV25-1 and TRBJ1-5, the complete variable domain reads EADIYQTPRYLVIGTGKKITLECSQTMGHDKMYWYQQDPGMELHLIHYSYGVNSTEKGDLSSESTVSRIRTEHFPLTLESARPSHTSQYLCASSEGQGGYSNQPQHFGDGTRLSIL.

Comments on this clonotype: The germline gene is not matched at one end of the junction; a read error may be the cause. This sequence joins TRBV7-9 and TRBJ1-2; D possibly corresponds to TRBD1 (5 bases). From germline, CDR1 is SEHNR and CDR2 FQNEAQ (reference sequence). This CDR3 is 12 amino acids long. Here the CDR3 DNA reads TGTGCCAGCGGCTTAGGGACTACGGACTACACCTTC. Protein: CASGLGTTDYTF.

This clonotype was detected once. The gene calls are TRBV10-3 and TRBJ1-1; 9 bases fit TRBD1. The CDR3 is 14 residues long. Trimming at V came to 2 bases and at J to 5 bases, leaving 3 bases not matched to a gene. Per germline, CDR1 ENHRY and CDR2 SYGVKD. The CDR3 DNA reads TGTGCCATCAGTGAGGACAGGGGGGCAACTGAAGCTTTCTTT. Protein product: CAISEDRGATEAFF.

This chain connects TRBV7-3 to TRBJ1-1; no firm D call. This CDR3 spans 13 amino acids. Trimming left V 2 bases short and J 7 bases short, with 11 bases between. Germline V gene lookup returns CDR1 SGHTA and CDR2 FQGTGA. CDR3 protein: CASSLDRGREAFF. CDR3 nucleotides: TGTGCCAGCAGCTTAGACCGTGGCCGTGAAGCTTTCTTT.

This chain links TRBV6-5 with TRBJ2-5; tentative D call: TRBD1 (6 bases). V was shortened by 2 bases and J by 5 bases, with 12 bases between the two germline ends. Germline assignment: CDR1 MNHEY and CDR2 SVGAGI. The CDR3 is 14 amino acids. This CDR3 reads CASSYDRIEETQYF. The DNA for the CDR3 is TGTGCCAGCAGTTACGACAGGATCGAGGAGACCCAGTACTTC.

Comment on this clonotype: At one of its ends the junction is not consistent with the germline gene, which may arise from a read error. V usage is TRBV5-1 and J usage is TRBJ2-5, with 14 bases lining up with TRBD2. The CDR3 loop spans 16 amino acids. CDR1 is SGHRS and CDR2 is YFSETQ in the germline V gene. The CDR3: CVSSFVGTSGRETQYF. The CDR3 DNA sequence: TGCGTCAGCAGCTTTGTAGGGACTAGCGGGAGAGAGACCCAGTACTTC. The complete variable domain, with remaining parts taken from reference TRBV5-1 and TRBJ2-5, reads KAGVTQTPRYLIKTRGQQVTLSCSPISGHRSVSWYQQTPGQGLQFLFEYFSETQRNKGNFPGRFSGRQFSNSRSEMNVSTLELGDSALYLCVSSFVGTSGRETQYFGPGTRLLVL.

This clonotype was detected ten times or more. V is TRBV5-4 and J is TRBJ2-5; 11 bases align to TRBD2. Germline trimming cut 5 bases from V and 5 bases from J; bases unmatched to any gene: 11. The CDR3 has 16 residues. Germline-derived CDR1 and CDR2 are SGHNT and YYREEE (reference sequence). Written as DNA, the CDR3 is TGTGCCAGCAGTTATGCCTCCTCTAGCGGGAGGGAGACCCAGTACTTC. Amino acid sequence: CASSYASSSGRETQYF.

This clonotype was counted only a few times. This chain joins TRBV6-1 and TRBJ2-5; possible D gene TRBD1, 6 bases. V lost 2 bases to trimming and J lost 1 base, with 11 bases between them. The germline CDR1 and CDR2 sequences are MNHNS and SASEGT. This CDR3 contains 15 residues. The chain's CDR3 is CASSEQDRIQETQYF. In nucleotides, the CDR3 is TGTGCCAGCAGTGAACAGGACAGAATCCAAGAGACCCAGTACTTC.

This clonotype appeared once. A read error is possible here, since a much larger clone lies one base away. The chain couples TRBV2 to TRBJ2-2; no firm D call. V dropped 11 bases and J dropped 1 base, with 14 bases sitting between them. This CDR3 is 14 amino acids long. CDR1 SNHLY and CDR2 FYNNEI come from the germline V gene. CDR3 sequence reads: CAVHETENTGELFF. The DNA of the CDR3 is TGTGCCGTACATGAGACTGAGAACACCGGGGAGCTGTTTTTT.